The source of this T cell receptor beta chain is a study of T cell repertoires in cytomegalovirus infection. As for the study in general: CMV infection together with matching HLA type was indicated by public TCR beta signatures.

The V and J ends lost 0 bases and 0 bases respectively, with 12 bases between them. Germline V gene data show CDR1 as LGHNA and CDR2 as YSLEER. The CDR3 contains 17 residues. One entry per CDR3 protein, called by TCRdb with MiXCR from the reads. The sample consists of hundreds of thousands of distinct CDR3 sequences, about 17% of them appearing once. V gene TRBV4-3 combines with J gene TRBJ1-3; tentatively, D is TRBD1 (5 bases). The source of this sequence is a human donor in good health (CMV status not recorded). Some clones in this sample may be carry-over from other donors' samples. The specimen was PBMCs. CDR3: CASSQDPDSFSGNTIYF. In DNA, the CDR3 is TGCGCCAGCAGCCAAGATCCCGACAGCTTCTCTGGAAACACCATATATTTT.